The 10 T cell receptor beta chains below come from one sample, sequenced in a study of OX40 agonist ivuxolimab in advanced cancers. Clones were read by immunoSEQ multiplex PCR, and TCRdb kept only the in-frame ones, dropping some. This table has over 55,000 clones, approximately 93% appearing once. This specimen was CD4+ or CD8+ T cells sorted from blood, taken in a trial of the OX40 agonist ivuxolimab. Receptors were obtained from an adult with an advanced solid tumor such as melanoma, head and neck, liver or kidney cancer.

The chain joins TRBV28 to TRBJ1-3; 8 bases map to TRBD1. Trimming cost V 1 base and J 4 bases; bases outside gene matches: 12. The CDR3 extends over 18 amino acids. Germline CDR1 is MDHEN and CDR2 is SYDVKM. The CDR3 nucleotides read TGTGCCAGCAGTTTATTGATCCCCCAGGGGGCATCAGGAAACACCATATATTTT. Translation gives CASSLLIPQGASGNTIYF. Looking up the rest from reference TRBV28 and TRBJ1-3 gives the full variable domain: DVKVTQSSRYLVKRTGEKVFLECVQDMDHENMFWYRQDPGLGLRLIYFSYDVKMKEKGDIPEGYSVSREKKERFSLILESASTNQTSMYLCASSLLIPQGASGNTIYFGEGSWLTVV.

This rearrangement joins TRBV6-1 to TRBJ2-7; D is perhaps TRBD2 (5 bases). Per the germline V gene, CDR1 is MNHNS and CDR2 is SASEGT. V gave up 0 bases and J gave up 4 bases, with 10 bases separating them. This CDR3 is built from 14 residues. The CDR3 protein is CASSEASAEYEQYF. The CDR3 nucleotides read TGTGCCAGCAGTGAAGCTAGCGCGGAATACGAGCAGTACTTC.

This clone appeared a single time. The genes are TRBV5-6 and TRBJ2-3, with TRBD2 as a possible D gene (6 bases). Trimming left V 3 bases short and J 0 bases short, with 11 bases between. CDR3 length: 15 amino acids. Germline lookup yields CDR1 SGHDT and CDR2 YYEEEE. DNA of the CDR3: TGTGCCAGCAGCTCCAGGAGCGGGAGCACAGATACGCAGTATTTT. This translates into CASSSRSGSTDTQYF.

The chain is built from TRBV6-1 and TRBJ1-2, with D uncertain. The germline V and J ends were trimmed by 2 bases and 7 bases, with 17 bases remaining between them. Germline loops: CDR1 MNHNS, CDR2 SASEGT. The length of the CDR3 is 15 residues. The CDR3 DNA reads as TGTGCCAGCAGTGAAAGTGGCCTCAGCCTAAGTGGCTACACCTTC. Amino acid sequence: CASSESGLSLSGYTF.

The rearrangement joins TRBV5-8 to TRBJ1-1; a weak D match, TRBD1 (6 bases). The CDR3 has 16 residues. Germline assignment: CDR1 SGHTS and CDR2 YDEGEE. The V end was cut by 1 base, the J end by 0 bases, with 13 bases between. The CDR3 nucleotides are TGTGCCAGCAGCTTGTATCAGGGGTCCATGAACACTGAAGCTTTCTTT. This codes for CASSLYQGSMNTEAFF.

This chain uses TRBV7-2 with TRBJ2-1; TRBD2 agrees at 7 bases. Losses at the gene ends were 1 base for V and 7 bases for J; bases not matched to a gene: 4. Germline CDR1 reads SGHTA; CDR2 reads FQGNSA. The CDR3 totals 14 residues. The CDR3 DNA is TGTGCCAGCAGCTTAGGAGCGGGAAAAAATGAGCAGTTCTTC. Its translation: CASSLGAGKNEQFF.

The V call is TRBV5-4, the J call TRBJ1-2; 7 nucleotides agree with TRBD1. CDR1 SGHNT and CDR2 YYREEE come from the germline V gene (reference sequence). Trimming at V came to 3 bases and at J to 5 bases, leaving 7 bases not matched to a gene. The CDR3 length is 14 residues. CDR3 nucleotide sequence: TGTGCCAGCAGCTCCCCGGGGACAGAGTATGGCTACACCTTC. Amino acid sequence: CASSSPGTEYGYTF.

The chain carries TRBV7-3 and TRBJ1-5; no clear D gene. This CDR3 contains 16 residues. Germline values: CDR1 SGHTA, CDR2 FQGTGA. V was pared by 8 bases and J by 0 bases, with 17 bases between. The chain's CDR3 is CASDLKGIYSNQPQHF. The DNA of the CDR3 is TGTGCCAGCGATTTGAAAGGGATCTATAGCAATCAGCCCCAGCATTTT. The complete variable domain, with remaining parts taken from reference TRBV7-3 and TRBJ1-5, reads GAGVSQTPSNKVTEKGKYVELRCDPISGHTALYWYRQSLGQGPEFLIYFQGTGAADDSGLPNDRFFAVRPEGSVSTLKIQRTERGDSAVYLCASDLKGIYSNQPQHFGDGTRLSIL.

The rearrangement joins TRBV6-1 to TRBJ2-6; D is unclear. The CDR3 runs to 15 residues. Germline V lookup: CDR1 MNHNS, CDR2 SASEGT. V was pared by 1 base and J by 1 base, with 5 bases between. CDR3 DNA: TGTGCCAGCAGTGAAGACGTATCTGGGGCCAACGTCCTGACTTTC. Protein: CASSEDVSGANVLTF.

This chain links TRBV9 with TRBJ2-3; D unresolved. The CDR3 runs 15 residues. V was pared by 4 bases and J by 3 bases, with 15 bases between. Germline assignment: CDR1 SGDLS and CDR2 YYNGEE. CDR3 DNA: TGTGCCAGCAGCTCCTCGACCGGAGAAACAGATACGCAGTATTTT. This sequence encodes CASSSSTGETDTQYF.